The T cell receptor beta chain under discussion was sequenced for a study of CD8+CD57+ T cells in acquired aplastic anemia. Study-wide results and limits: A significant difference in CD8+ Simpson's diversity between patients and controls was not found.

Profiling that covered TCR beta VDJ and CDR3 relied on genomic DNA as its template. MiXCR was run by TCRdb on the reads, yielding one entry per CDR3 protein. This sample carries under 200,000 distinct CDR3 sequences, roughly 50% of them seen once, and the ten largest clones take roughly 2%. In this sample, this clonotype turned up many times. As yet, its antigen is unknown. The CDR3 length is 15 residues. Trimming shortened V by 4 bases and J by 1 base, and 15 bases separated the two germline ends. CDR1 is DFQATT, CDR2 SNEGSKA, per germline (reference sequence). Sequencing involved patients with CD8+CD57+ cell expansion previously shown by flow cytometry.

The chain recombines TRBV20-1 with TRBJ2-3; D might be TRBD1 or TRBD2, each matching 5 bases. The sequence came from a human donor with aplastic anemia. The sample consisted of sorted CD4+, CD8+, or CD8+CD57+ T cells (not recorded which) from PBMCs. Here the CDR3 DNA reads TGCAGTGCTATGTCGGGGCCCAGAGGCACAGATACGCAGTATTTT. Translation: CSAMSGPRGTDTQYF.